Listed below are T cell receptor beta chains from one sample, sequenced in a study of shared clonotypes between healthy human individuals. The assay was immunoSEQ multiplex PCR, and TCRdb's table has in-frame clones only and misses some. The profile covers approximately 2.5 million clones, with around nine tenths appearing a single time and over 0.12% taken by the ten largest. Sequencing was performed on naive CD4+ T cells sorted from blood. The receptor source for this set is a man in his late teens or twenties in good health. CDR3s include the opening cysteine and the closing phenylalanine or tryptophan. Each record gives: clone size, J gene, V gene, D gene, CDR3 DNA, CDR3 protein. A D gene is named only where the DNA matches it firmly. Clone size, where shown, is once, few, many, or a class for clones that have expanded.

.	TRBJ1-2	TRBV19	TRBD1	TGTGCCAGTAGGCCGGGACAGCTAAACTATGGCTACACCTTC	CASRPGQLNYGYTF
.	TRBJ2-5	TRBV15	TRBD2	TGTGCCACCAGCCCCGGGGGGTTAGCGGAAGAGACCCAGTACTTC	CATSPGGLAEETQYF
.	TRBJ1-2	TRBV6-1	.	TGTGCCAGCAGTGAAAGGTACGGCTACACCTTC	CASSERYGYTF
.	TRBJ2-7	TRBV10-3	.	TGTGCCATCAGTGATCCAGGGGGGTCCTCCTACGAGCAGTACTTC	CAISDPGGSSYEQYF
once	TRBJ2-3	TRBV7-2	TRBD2	TGTGCCAGCAGCTTAGGCGGGAGTTTAGATACGCAGTATTTT	CASSLGGSLDTQYF
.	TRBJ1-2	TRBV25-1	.	TGTGCCAGCAGTGACGTTGCGTATAACTATGGCTACACCTTC	CASSDVAYNYGYTF
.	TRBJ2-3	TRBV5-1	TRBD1	TGCGCCAGCAGCTTGCGGGACAGAGAAAGGGATACGCAGTATTTT	CASSLRDRERDTQYF
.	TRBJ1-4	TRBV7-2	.	TGTGCCAGCAGTTTTGACAGGTTTAATGAAAAACTGTTTTTT	CASSFDRFNEKLFF
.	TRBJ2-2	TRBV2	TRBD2	TGTGCCAGCAGGACGACTAGCGGGAGGATTGTTGCCGGGGAGCTGTTTTTT	CASRTTSGRIVAGELFF
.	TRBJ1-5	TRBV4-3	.	TGCGCCAGCAGCCAAGATTTTTTCAATCAGCCCCAGCATTTT	CASSQDFFNQPQHF
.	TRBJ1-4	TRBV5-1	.	TGCGCCAGCAGCTCCAGTCCCCCAACTAATGAAAAACTGTTTTTT	CASSSSPPTNEKLFF
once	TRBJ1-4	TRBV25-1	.	TGTGCCAGCAGTGACAGGGGTGGGACTAATGAAAAACTGTTTTTT	CASSDRGGTNEKLFF
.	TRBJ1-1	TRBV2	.	TGTGCCAGCATTACCCCAGGGAGGGACACTGAAGCTTTCTTT	CASITPGRDTEAFF
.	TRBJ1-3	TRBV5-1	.	TGCGCCAGCAGCAGTGGAGGGACTGGAAACACCATATATTTT	CASSSGGTGNTIYF
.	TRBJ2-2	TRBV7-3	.	TGTGCCAGCAGATTCAGGGAGACCGGGGAGCTGTTTTTT	CASRFRETGELFF
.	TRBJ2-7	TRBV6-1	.	TGTGCCAGCAGCAAAATCGACAGGTTCTACGAGCAGTACTTC	CASSKIDRFYEQYF
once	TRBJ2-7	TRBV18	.	TGTGCCAGCTCCCTACGCGGGACAACCACCTACGAGCAGTACTTC	CASSLRGTTTYEQYF
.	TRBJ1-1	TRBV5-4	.	TGTGCCAGCAGCACCAGTATGATGAACACTGAAGCTTTCTTT	CASSTSMMNTEAFF
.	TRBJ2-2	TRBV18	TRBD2	TGTGCCAGCTCACCCCTAGCGGGCTCGGGGACCGGGGAGCTGTTTTTT	CASSPLAGSGTGELFF